What follows are 15 T cell receptor beta chains derived from one specimen sequenced in a study of blood T cell repertoires in COVID-19. Libraries were prepared by immunoSEQ multiplex PCR; TCRdb keeps only in-frame clonotypes and omits some of them. The sample lists just over 250,000 clones; approximately 86% were seen once. The sample comprised peripheral blood. The receptors derive from a middle-aged man who had recovered from COVID-19.

The chain links TRBV5-1 to TRBJ1-1; TRBD1 matches at 9 bases. J was trimmed by 1 base and V by 1 base; bases with no gene match: 5. The CDR3 covers 16 residues. The germline gives CDR1 SGHRS, CDR2 YFSETQ. CDR3 nucleotides: TGCGCCAGCAGCTTGATGGGACAGGGAACGAACACTGAAGCTTTCTTT. As protein: CASSLMGQGTNTEAFF. The full variable domain, rest sourced from reference TRBV5-1 and TRBJ1-1, is KAGVTQTPRYLIKTRGQQVTLSCSPISGHRSVSWYQQTPGQGLQFLFEYFSETQRNKGNFPGRFSGRQFSNSRSEMNVSTLELGDSALYLCASSLMGQGTNTEAFFGQGTRLTVV.

V and J are TRBV5-8 and TRBJ2-1, with 7 nucleotides matching TRBD1. The germline CDR1 and CDR2 sequences are SGHTS and YDEGEE. This CDR3 is 15 amino acids long. V lost 4 bases to trimming and J lost 2 bases; unmatched junction nucleotides: 6. The CDR3 nucleotides read TGTGCCAGCAGCCGTAGACAGGGACCCTACAATGAGCAGTTCTTC. Protein sequence: CASSRRQGPYNEQFF.

The CDR3 region has the DNA TGTGCCAGCAGCCACAGGGGCTCCTACAATGAGCAGTTCTTC. This codes for CASSHRGSYNEQFF. The chain is built from TRBV3-1 (or the pseudogene TRBV3-2) and TRBJ2-1; possibly TRBD1 for D (6 bases). The germline V gene encodes CDR1 LGHDT and CDR2 YNNKEL (reference sequence). This CDR3 has 14 residues. The V end was cut by 3 bases, the J end by 0 bases, with 6 bases between.

This chain uses TRBV9 with TRBJ2-3, with D maybe TRBD1 (6 bases). V was shortened by 0 bases and J by 3 bases, with 11 bases between the two germline ends. Looked up from germline, CDR1 is SGDLS and CDR2 is YYNGEE. The CDR3 is 15 amino acids. CDR3 coding DNA: TGTGCCAGCAGCGTAGCTTGGGGGCCTACAGATACGCAGTATTTT. Protein product: CASSVAWGPTDTQYF.

This clone showed up just a few times. The gene calls are TRBV3-1 (or the pseudogene TRBV3-2) and TRBJ2-1, with a weak D call TRBD1 (5 bases). V lost 0 bases and J lost 8, with 11 bases in between. Germline V lookup: CDR1 LGHDT, CDR2 YNNKEL (reference sequence). This CDR3 has 14 amino acids. CDR3 region: CASSQDQGTDEQFF. In DNA, the CDR3 is TGTGCCAGCAGCCAAGACCAGGGAACCGATGAGCAGTTCTTC.

This clone came up a few times. This sequence joins TRBV27 and TRBJ2-2; TRBD2 matches at 12 bases. V was clipped by 10 bases and J by 4 bases; unmatched bases: 10. CDR1 is MNHEY and CDR2 is SMNVEV in the germline V gene (reference sequence). This CDR3 comprises 16 residues. For the CDR3, the DNA is TGTGCCACCCACGGTGAGACTAGCGGGAGCACCGGGGAGCTGTTTTTT. It codes for CATHGETSGSTGELFF.

The V gene is TRBV7-2, the J gene TRBJ2-7; no clear D gene. Germline assignment: CDR1 SGHTA and CDR2 FQGNSA. The V end was cut by 3 bases, the J end by 3 bases, with 9 bases between. There are 13 residues in the CDR3. CDR3 in amino acids: CASSFPIHYEQYF. For the CDR3, the DNA is TGTGCCAGCAGCTTCCCCATTCACTACGAGCAGTACTTC.

This sequence joins TRBV6-2 or TRBV6-3 and TRBJ2-2, with D hard to call. There are 16 residues in the CDR3. V lost 3 bases, J lost 0 bases, and 11 bases lay in between. Germline V gene sequence: CDR1 MNHEY, CDR2 SVGEGT. Written as DNA, the CDR3 is TGTGCCAGCAGTTATATCTGGGCACCGAACACCGGGGAGCTGTTTTTT. This sequence encodes CASSYIWAPNTGELFF.

The chain is built from TRBV7-3 and TRBJ2-1; the match to TRBD2 covers 13 bases. The CDR3 has 20 residues. Germline CDR1 and CDR2: SGHTA and FQGTGA. With 5 bases clipped from V and 0 bases from J, the junction kept 13 bases outside the gene matches. The CDR3 region is CASSKGAELAGGLSYNEQFF. In nucleotides, the CDR3 is TGTGCCAGCAGCAAAGGGGCGGAACTAGCGGGAGGGCTCTCCTACAATGAGCAGTTCTTC.

This clone has a single count. The chain joins TRBV9 to TRBJ2-3, with TRBD2 as a possible D gene (6 bases). V dropped 0 bases and J dropped 1 base, with 12 bases sitting between them. Germline CDR1 and CDR2: SGDLS and YYNGEE. This CDR3 has 16 residues. CDR3 residues: CASSVVTSRGTDTQYF. CDR3 DNA: TGTGCCAGCAGCGTAGTAACTAGCAGGGGCACAGATACGCAGTATTTT.

The J gene is TRBJ2-2, the V gene TRBV7-2; TRBD1 is a possible D gene (6 bases). This CDR3 is 15 amino acids long. Germline V CDR1 and CDR2: SGHTA, FQGNSA. The V end lost 5 bases, the J end lost 6 bases, and 16 bases lay between the germline ends. CDR3 residues: CASSTRQVLAGELFF. For the CDR3, the DNA is TGTGCCAGCAGCACTCGACAGGTTTTAGCCGGGGAGCTGTTTTTT.

This chain uses TRBV7-2 with TRBJ2-7; the D gene is possibly TRBD1 (6 bases). In germline, CDR1 is SGHTA, CDR2 FQGNSA. The V gene lost 2 bases and the J gene lost 5 bases, with 16 bases spanning the gap. This CDR3 is 15 amino acids long. In DNA, the CDR3 is TGTGCCAGCAGCTTATTTCGACAGGCCAACGACGAGCAGTACTTC. Translating gives CASSLFRQANDEQYF. Filled out from reference TRBV7-2 and TRBJ2-7, the complete variable domain reads GAGVSQSPSNKVTEKGKDVELRCDPISGHTALYWYRQSLGQGLEFLIYFQGNSAPDKSGLPSDRFSAERTGGSVSTLTIQRTQQEDSAVYLCASSLFRQANDEQYFGPGTRLTVT.

The chain uses TRBV27 and TRBJ1-1; 7 nucleotides match TRBD1. From germline, CDR1 is MNHEY and CDR2 SMNVEV (reference sequence). The CDR3 runs 14 residues. With 8 bases clipped from V and 1 base from J, the junction kept 7 bases outside the gene matches. The CDR3 region is CASSPGQQNTEAFF. Written as DNA, the CDR3 is TGTGCCAGCTCTCCGGGACAGCAGAACACTGAAGCTTTCTTT.

This clone appeared a single time. The J gene is TRBJ2-1, the V gene TRBV6-5; D possibly corresponds to TRBD1 (5 bases). This CDR3 has 15 residues. Germline V gene data show CDR1 as MNHEY and CDR2 as SVGAGI. Trimming removed 2 bases at V and 5 bases at J, with 13 bases between. DNA for the CDR3: TGTGCCAGCAGTTACCTTCCAGGGTCCCACAATGAGCAGTTCTTC. This encodes CASSYLPGSHNEQFF.

The V gene is TRBV12-3 or TRBV12-4, the J gene TRBJ2-1, with D perhaps TRBD1 (5 bases). The CDR3 is 11 residues long. V lost 8 bases and J lost 9, with 11 bases in between. The CDR3 region is CASGQRVEQFF. The CDR3 DNA is TGTGCCAGCGGACAACGGGTTGAGCAGTTCTTC.